This entry describes one T cell receptor beta chain. Its antigen is as yet unknown. The data belong to a study of cytomegalovirus exposure and HLA in healthy donors. The primer mix had 60 Vbeta and 13 Jbeta primers. Generated by immunoSEQ multiplex PCR, the TCRdb table keeps only in-frame clones and is missing some. This sample yields roughly 200,000 clones, of which around 88% are seen a single time; 1.7% belongs to the top ten. The CDR3 has 15 residues. Trimming left V 8 bases short and J 7 bases short, with 24 bases between. Looked up from germline, CDR1 is MNHEY and CDR2 is SMNVEV (reference sequence). General study findings and limits: In a later analysis, the majority of CMV-associated beta chains seemingly showed HLA restriction. Later analysis reportedly placed an Asian-associated ancestry cluster below the roughly 680-donor mean in N-insertions. Some segments of the V type, notably TRBV6-2 and TRBV6-3, were excluded as indistinguishable.

The rearrangement links TRBV27 to TRBJ2-7, with D perhaps matching TRBD2 (6 bases). The sample taken for sequencing was PBMCs. The clonotype originates from a man aged 40-49 years in good health and CMV-seropositive. This CDR3 reads CASAPPAPRRGEQYF. The CDR3 DNA reads TGTGCCAGCGCCCCCCCAGCCCCGCGGCGGGGAGAGCAGTACTTC.